Sequencing of this TCR beta chain was carried out in a study of spatial heterogeneity in lung cancer. Study-wide background: Detected beta-chain sequences consistently exceeded alpha-chain sequences.

Notes on the study in general: In tumors, expanded intratumoral alpha and beta TCR counts tracked mutation counts.

The library protocol tagged each TCR cDNA with a unique molecular identifier. Each CDR3 protein is one row after TCRdb ran MiXCR on the 5' RACE reads. The sample shows about 6,900 distinct CDR3 sequences, roughly 2.9% of them seen only once. The time point: sample taken at primary tumor resection. Donors were roughly 72 untreated early-stage non-small cell lung cancer patients. Tumor, nontumor lung or frozen PBMC supplied whole RNA that was sequenced unsorted. The sample holds many counts of this clonotype. Its antigen is unknown. The CDR3 length is 17 residues. Germline V gene sequence: CDR1 LGHDT, CDR2 YNNKEL (reference sequence). Trimming took off 1 base at V and 3 bases at J, with 17 bases between the two ends.

The V and J genes are TRBV3-1 and TRBJ2-3; D is uncertain. This receptor was obtained from a male donor with early-stage non-small cell lung cancer. Sequencing was performed on lung tumor tissue, taken at surgery. The CDR3 is CASSQAVLGIGTDTQYF. CDR3 coding DNA: TGTGCCAGCAGCCAAGCGGTATTGGGGATTGGGACAGATACGCAGTATTTT.